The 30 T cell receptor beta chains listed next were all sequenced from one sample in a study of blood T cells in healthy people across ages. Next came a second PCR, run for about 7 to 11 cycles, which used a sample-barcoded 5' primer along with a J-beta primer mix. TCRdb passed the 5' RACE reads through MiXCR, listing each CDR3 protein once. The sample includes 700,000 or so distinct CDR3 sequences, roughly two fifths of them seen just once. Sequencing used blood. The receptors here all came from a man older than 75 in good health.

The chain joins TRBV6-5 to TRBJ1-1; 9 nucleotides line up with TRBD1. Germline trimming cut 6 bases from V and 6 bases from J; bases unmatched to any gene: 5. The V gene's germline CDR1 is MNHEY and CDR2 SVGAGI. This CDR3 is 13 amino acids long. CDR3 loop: CASSSGTGSEAFF. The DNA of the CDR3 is TGTGCCAGCAGCTCCGGGACAGGGTCTGAAGCTTTCTTT.

CDR3 nucleotide sequence: TGTGCCAGCAGCCCAGATGGGGCCATCTATGGCTACACCTTC. This gives the protein CASSPDGAIYGYTF. The V and J genes are TRBV6-4 and TRBJ1-2; tentative D call: TRBD1 (5 bases). Germline V lookup: CDR1 MRHNA, CDR2 SNTAGT. V was pared by 6 bases and J by 4 bases, with 15 bases between. There are 14 residues in the CDR3.

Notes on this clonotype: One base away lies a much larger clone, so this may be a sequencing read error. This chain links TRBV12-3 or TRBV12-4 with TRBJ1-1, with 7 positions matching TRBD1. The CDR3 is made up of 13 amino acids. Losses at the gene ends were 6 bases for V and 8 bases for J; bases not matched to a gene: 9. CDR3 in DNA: TGTGCCAGCAGCGAGGGACAGCTGGTCGAAGCTTTCTTT. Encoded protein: CASSEGQLVEAFF.

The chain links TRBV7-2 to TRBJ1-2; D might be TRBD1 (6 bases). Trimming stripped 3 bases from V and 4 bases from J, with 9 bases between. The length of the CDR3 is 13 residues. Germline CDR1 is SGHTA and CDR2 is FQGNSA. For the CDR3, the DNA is TGTGCCAGCAGCTTGGACAGTTTCTATGGCTACACCTTC. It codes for CASSLDSFYGYTF.

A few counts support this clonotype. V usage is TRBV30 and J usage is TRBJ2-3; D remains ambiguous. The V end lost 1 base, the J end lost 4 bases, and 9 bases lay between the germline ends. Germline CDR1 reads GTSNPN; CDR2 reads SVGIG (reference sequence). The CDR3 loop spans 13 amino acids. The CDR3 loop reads CAWSGRRADTQYF. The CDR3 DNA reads TGTGCCTGGAGTGGACGTCGCGCAGATACGCAGTATTTT.

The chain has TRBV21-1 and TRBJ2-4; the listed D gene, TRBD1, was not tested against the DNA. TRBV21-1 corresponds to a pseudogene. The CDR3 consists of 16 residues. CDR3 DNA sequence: TGTGCCAGCAGCAAAAAGTGGGGGGGACCCAAAAACATTCGGTACTTC. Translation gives CASSKKWGGPKNIRYF.

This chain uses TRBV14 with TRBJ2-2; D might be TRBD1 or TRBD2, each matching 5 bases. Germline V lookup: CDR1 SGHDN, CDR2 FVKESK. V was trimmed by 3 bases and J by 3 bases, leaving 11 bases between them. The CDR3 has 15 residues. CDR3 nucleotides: TGTGCCAGCAGCCACTTGGGGACCTACACCGGGGAGCTGTTTTTT. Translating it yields CASSHLGTYTGELFF.

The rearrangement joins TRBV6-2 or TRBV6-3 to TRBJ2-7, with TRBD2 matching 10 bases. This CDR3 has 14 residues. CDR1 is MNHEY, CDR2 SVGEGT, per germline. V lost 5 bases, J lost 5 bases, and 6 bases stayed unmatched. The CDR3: CASSSGRAQNEQYF. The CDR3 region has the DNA TGTGCCAGCAGTAGCGGGAGGGCCCAGAACGAGCAGTACTTC.

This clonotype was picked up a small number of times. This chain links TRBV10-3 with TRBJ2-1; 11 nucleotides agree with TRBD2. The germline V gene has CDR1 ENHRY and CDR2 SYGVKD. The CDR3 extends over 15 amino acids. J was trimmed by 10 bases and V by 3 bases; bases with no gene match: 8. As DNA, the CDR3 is TGTGCCATCAGTGACCTCGGACTAGCGGGCACCGAGCAGTTCTTC. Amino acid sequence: CAISDLGLAGTEQFF.

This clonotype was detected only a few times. CDR3 loop: CASSPPQGAYEQYF. The CDR3 bases are TGCGCCAGCAGCCCGCCTCAAGGGGCTTACGAGCAGTACTTC. The V and J genes are TRBV5-1 and TRBJ2-7; D may be TRBD1 (5 bases). The CDR3 extends over 14 amino acids. Trimming shortened V by 4 bases and J by 4 bases, and 15 bases separated the two germline ends. CDR1 and CDR2 from the germline V gene are SGHRS and YFSETQ.

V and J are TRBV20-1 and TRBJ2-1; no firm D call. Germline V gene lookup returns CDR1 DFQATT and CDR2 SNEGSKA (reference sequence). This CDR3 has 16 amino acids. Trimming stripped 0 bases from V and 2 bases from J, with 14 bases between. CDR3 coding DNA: TGCAGTGCTAGAGATCTGGGCAGTCAAACCTACAATGAGCAGTTCTTC. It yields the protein CSARDLGSQTYNEQFF.

The chain's CDR3 is CSARDPLAGLAGEDTQYF. CDR3 coding DNA: TGCAGTGCTAGAGATCCATTGGCGGGACTAGCGGGAGAAGATACGCAGTATTTT. The gene calls are TRBV20-1 and TRBJ2-3; TRBD2 agrees at 14 bases. This CDR3 region has 18 residues. Looked up from germline, CDR1 is DFQATT and CDR2 is SNEGSKA (reference sequence). V dropped 0 bases and J dropped 5; count of bases not matched to a gene: 10.

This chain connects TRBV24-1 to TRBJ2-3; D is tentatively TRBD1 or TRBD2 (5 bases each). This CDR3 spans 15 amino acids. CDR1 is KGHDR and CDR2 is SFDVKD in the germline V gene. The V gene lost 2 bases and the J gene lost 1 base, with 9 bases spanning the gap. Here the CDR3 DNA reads TGTGCCACCAGTGATTCTGGGGGACGCACAGATACGCAGTATTTT. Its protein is CATSDSGGRTDTQYF.

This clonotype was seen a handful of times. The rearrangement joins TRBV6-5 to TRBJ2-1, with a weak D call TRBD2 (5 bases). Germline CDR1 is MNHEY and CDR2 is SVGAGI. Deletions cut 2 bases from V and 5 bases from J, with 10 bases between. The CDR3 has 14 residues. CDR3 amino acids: CASSYTSLDNEQFF. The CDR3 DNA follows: TGTGCCAGCAGTTACACTAGTTTGGACAATGAGCAGTTCTTC.

The CDR3: CASSLGPVSYF. The CDR3 DNA reads TGTGCCAGCAGCTTAGGTCCGGTGTCGTACTTC. The chain links TRBV7-2 to TRBJ2-5; no definite D call. Germline assignment: CDR1 SGHTA and CDR2 FQGNSA. The CDR3 is made up of 11 amino acids. V dropped 1 base and J dropped 13 bases, with 10 bases sitting between them.

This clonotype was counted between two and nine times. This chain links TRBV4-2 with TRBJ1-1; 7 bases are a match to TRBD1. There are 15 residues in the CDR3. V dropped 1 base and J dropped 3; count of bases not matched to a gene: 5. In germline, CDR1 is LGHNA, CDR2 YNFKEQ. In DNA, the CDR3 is TGTGCCAGCAGCCAAGGGGTGGACAGGTACACTGAAGCTTTCTTT. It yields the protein CASSQGVDRYTEAFF.

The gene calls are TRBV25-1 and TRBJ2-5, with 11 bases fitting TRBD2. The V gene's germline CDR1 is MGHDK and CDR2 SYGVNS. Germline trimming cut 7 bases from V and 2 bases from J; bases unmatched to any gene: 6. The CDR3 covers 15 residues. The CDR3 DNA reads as TGTGCCAGCATCCTCACTAGCGGGGGACAAGAGACCCAGTACTTC. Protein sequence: CASILTSGGQETQYF. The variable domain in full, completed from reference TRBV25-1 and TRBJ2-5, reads EADIYQTPRYLVIGTGKKITLECSQTMGHDKMYWYQQDPGMELHLIHYSYGVNSTEKGDLSSESTVSRIRTEHFPLTLESARPSHTSQYLCASILTSGGQETQYFGPGTRLLVL.

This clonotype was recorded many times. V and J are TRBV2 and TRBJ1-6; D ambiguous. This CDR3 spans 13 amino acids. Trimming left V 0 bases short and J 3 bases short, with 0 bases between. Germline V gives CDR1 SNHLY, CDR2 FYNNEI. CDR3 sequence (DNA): TGTGCCAGCAGTGAAGCCTATAATTCACCCCTCCACTTT. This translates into CASSEAYNSPLHF.

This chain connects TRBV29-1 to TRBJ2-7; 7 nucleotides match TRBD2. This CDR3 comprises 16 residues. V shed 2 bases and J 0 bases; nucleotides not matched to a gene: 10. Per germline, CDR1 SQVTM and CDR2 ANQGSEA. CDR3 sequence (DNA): TGCAGCGTTGAACGTTTCGGGGAGGGGAGCTCCTACGAGCAGTACTTC. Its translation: CSVERFGEGSSYEQYF.

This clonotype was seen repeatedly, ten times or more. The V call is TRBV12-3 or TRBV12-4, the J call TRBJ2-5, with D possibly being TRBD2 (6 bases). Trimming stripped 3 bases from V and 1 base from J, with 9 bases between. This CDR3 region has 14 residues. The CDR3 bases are TGTGCCAGCAGTTTTTTGGGGGGCCAAGAGACCCAGTACTTC. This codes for CASSFLGGQETQYF.

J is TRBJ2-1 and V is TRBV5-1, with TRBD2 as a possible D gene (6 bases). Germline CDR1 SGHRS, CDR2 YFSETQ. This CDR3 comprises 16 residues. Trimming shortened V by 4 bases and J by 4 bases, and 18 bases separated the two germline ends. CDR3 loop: CASSPGGTSRYNEQFF. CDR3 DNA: TGCGCCAGCAGCCCTGGCGGCACTAGCAGATACAATGAGCAGTTCTTC.

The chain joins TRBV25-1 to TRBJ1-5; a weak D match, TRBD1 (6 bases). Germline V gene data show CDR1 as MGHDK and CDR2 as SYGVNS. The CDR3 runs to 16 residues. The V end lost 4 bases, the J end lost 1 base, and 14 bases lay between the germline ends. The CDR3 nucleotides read TGTGCCAGCAGTGCTACTACAGGGAAGAGCAATCAGCCCCAGCATTTT. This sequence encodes CASSATTGKSNQPQHF.

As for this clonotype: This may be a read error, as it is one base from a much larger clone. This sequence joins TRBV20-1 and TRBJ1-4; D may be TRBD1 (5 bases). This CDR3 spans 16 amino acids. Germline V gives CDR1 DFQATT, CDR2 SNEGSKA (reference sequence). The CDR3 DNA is TGCAGTGTTAGAGATTACAGGATAGCAACTAATGAAAAACTGTTTTTT. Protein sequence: CSVRDYRIATNEKLFF.

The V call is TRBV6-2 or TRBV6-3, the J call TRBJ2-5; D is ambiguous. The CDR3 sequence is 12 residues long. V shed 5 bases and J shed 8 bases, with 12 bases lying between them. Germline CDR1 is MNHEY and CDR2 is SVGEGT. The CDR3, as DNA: TGTGCCAGCAGTCAAACCGTTCCAACCCAGTACTTC. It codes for CASSQTVPTQYF.

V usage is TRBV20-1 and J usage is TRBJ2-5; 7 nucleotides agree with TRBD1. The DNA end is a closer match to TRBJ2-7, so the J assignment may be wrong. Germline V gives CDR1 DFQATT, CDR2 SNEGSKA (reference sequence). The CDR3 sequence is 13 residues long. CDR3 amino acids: CSAGKGASYEQYF. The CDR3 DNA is TGCAGTGCTGGGAAGGGGGCGAGCTACGAGCAGTACTTC.

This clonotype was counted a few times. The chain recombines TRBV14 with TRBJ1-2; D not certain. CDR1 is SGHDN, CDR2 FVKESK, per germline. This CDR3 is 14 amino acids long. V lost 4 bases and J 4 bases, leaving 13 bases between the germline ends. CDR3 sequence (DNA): TGTGCCAGCAGCCCGTCTCCGGGTCTCTATGGCTACACCTTC. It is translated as CASSPSPGLYGYTF.

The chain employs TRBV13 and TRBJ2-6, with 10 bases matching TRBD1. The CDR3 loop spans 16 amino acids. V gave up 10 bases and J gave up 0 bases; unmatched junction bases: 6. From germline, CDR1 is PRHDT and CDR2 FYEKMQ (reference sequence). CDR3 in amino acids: CAITGQGSSGANVLTF. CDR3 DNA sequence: TGTGCCATCACGGGACAGGGGAGCTCTGGGGCCAACGTCCTGACTTTC.

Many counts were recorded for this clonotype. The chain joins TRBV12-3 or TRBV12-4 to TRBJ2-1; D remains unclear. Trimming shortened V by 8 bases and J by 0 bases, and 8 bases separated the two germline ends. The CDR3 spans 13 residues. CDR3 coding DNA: TGTGCCAGCCGTGGCGGCTCCTACAATGAGCAGTTCTTC. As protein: CASRGGSYNEQFF.

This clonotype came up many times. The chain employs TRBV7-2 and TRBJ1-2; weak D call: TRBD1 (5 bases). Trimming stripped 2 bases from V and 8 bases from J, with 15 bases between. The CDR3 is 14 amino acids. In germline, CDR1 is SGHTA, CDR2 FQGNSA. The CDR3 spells CASSLMAGGGGYTF. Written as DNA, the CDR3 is TGTGCCAGCAGCTTAATGGCAGGCGGGGGAGGCTACACCTTC.

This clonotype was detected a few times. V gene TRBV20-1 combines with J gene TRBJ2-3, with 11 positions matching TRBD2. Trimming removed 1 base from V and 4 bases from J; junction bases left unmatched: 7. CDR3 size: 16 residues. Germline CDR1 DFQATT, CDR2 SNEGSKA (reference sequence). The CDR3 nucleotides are TGCAGTGCTAGAGGGGCAGTTAGCGGGAGGGCAGATACGCAGTATTTT. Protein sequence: CSARGAVSGRADTQYF.